Reported below is one T cell receptor (beta chain). At one end the junction does not follow the germline gene, possibly because of a read error. Each CDR3 protein is one row after TCRdb ran MiXCR on the 5' RACE reads. The repertoire holds 550,000 to 700,000 distinct CDR3 sequences, about 20% seen once, with approximately 12% in the top ten. This CDR3 has 15 residues. CDR1 SGHTA and CDR2 FQGNSA come from the germline V gene. These data belong to a study of T-cell memory formation after mild COVID-19. This chain links TRBV7-2 with TRBJ1-2; D gene ambiguous. The sample consisted of PBMCs or a T cell subset sorted from them (not recorded which). The sequence came from an adult woman who had mild COVID-19 (a few samples of this study predate the infection). Cell type and time point are not known. CDR3 amino acids: CASSPGPPPLYGYTF. The CDR3 DNA is TGTGCCAGCAGCCCTGGACCCCCTCCTCTATATGGCTACACATTC.